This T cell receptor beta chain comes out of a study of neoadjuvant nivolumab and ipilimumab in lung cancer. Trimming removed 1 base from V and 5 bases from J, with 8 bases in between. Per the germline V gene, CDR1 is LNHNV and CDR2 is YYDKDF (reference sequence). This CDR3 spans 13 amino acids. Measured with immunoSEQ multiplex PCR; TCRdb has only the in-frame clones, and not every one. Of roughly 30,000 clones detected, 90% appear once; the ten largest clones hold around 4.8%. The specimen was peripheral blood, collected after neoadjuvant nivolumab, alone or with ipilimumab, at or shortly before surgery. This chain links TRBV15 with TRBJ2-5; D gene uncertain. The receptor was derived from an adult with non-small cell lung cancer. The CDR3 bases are TGTGCCACCAGCAGAGGTTCCCGTGAGACCCAGTACTTC. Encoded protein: CATSRGSRETQYF.